The 26 T cell receptor beta chains presented below share a single source sample, sequenced in a study of cytomegalovirus exposure and HLA in healthy donors. PCR primers comprised 60 Vbeta and 13 Jbeta primers. Using immunoSEQ multiplex PCR, the repertoire was profiled, and TCRdb retains in-frame clones only, with some absent. This listing includes about 130,000 clones. The sequencing input was PBMCs. These receptor sequences come from a woman aged 40 to 50 in good health and CMV-seronegative.

V gene TRBV29-1 combines with J gene TRBJ2-3; possible D gene TRBD2, 5 bases. Germline V gene data show CDR1 as SQVTM and CDR2 as ANQGSEA. The CDR3 is made up of 15 amino acids. Trimming took off 4 bases at V and 2 bases at J, with 16 bases between the two ends. The CDR3 loop is CSVARGLQHTDTQYF. The CDR3 bases are TGCAGCGTTGCGAGAGGGTTGCAGCACACAGATACGCAGTATTTT.

The chain has TRBV13 and TRBJ1-2, with 8 bases identical to TRBD1. The germline V gene has CDR1 PRHDT and CDR2 FYEKMQ (reference sequence). CDR3 size: 19 residues. Trimming took 4 bases from V and 0 from J; bases not matched to a gene: 16. The CDR3 coding sequence is TGTGCCAGCAGCTCCCAACCCTTCGGACAGGGAGTATCTAACTATGGCTACACCTTC. Residues: CASSSQPFGQGVSNYGYTF.

DNA of the CDR3: TGTGCCAGAAGCTTAAAGGCTGGGACAGCCTCTGGAAACACCATATATTTT. Its protein product is CARSLKAGTASGNTIYF. This chain connects TRBV7-5 to TRBJ1-3; TRBD1 is the table's D call and was not checked against the DNA. TRBV7-5 counts as a pseudogene. This CDR3 is 17 amino acids long.

V usage is TRBV18 and J usage is TRBJ2-2; D gene ambiguous. The CDR3 runs 12 residues. V shed 5 bases and J shed 5 bases, with 6 bases lying between them. Germline CDR1 reads KGHSH; CDR2 reads LQKENI. CDR3 nucleotides: TGTGCCAGCTCAAAATTAACCGGGGAGCTGTTTTTT. Translation gives CASSKLTGELFF. Using reference TRBV18 and TRBJ2-2 for the parts outside the CDR3, the full variable domain is NAGVMQNPRHLVRRRGQEARLRCSPMKGHSHVYWYRQLPEEGLKFMVYLQKENIIDESGMPKERFSAEFPKEGPSILRIQQVVRGDSAAYFCASSKLTGELFFGEGSRLTVL.

This sequence joins TRBV27 and TRBJ2-7; 10 positions agree with TRBD1. CDR1 MNHEY and CDR2 SMNVEV come from the germline V gene (reference sequence). This CDR3 region has 17 residues. V lost 4 bases and J lost 0; bases outside the gene matches: 9. This CDR3 reads CASSSRQGAWLSYEQYF. The CDR3 coding sequence is TGTGCCAGCAGTTCCAGACAGGGGGCATGGCTCTCCTACGAGCAGTACTTC.

As regards this clone: Other DNA sequences of this sample code for an identical CDR3. The rearrangement links TRBV5-1 to TRBJ1-1, with D possibly being TRBD1 (5 bases). Germline loops: CDR1 SGHRS, CDR2 YFSETQ. Trimming pared 2 bases from V and 0 bases from J, leaving 8 bases between. The CDR3 sequence is 14 residues long. CDR3 amino acids: CASSFPGMNTEAFF. The CDR3 DNA follows: TGCGCCAGCAGCTTCCCAGGGATGAACACTGAAGCTTTCTTT.

V usage is TRBV4-1 and J usage is TRBJ2-1; no definite D call. The V gene's germline CDR1 is MGHRA and CDR2 YSYEKL. The CDR3 contains 15 residues. Trimming shortened V by 1 base and J by 3 bases, and 10 bases separated the two germline ends. CDR3 residues: CASSQAQQFYNEQFF. The DNA of the CDR3 is TGCGCCAGCAGCCAAGCACAACAGTTCTACAATGAGCAGTTCTTC.

The rearrangement joins TRBV10-2 to TRBJ1-2, with no clear D. Between the trimmed V and J ends, which lost 10 bases and 4 bases, there was a span of 13 bases. Germline CDR1 and CDR2: WSHSY and SAAADI. The CDR3 has 12 residues. The CDR3 protein is CATTGEPYGYTF. In DNA form, the CDR3 reads TGCGCCACCACGGGTGAGCCCTATGGCTACACCTTC.

This rearrangement joins TRBV6-5 to TRBJ2-3; D might be TRBD1 (6 bases). V lost 8 bases and J 2 bases, leaving 11 bases between the germline ends. The V gene's germline CDR1 is MNHEY and CDR2 SVGAGI. The CDR3 covers 13 residues. The CDR3 DNA follows: TGTGCCAGCGGGGGCGGGTACACAGATACGCAGTATTTT. Translating it yields CASGGGYTDTQYF.

The V call is TRBV25-1, the J call TRBJ1-1, with D possibly matching TRBD1 (6 bases). The CDR3 spans 16 residues. Germline loops: CDR1 MGHDK, CDR2 SYGVNS. Trimming left V 3 bases short and J 5 bases short, with 19 bases between. The CDR3 coding sequence is TGTGCCAGCAGTGACTCCAAGAGGGGCAGGGGAACTGAAGCTTTCTTT. It translates to CASSDSKRGRGTEAFF.

Remarks on this clone: Without the conserved terminal phenylalanine or tryptophan, this CDR3 likely stems from a read error. The rearrangement joins TRBV19 to TRBJ1-1, with 8 nucleotides matching TRBD1. V dropped 7 bases and J dropped 5; count of bases not matched to a gene: 9. The germline V gene encodes CDR1 LNHDA and CDR2 SQIVND (reference sequence). The CDR3 totals 14 residues. The CDR3 loop is CASTRDTGGTEAFL. The CDR3, as DNA: TGTGCCAGTACTAGAGATACAGGGGGGACTGAAGCTTTCCTT.

This chain uses TRBV15 with TRBJ2-5; D gene ambiguous. Deletions cut 0 bases from V and 5 bases from J, with 10 bases between. The CDR3 is 14 residues long. CDR1 is LNHNV and CDR2 is YYDKDF in the germline V gene (reference sequence). Here the CDR3 reads CATSRDSVWETQYF. The CDR3 DNA is TGTGCCACCAGCAGAGACTCGGTATGGGAGACCCAGTACTTC.

The V and J genes are TRBV7-2 and TRBJ2-3; 9 positions match TRBD1. Germline assignment: CDR1 SGHTA and CDR2 FQGNSA. This CDR3 has 15 amino acids. Losses at the gene ends were 4 bases for V and 3 bases for J; bases not matched to a gene: 5. The CDR3 nucleotides are TGTGCCAGCAGCTGGGGGACAGGGATTACAGATACGCAGTATTTT. Protein: CASSWGTGITDTQYF.

The V call is TRBV5-1, the J call TRBJ2-1, with TRBD2 identical over 8 bases. The V gene's germline CDR1 is SGHRS and CDR2 YFSETQ. The CDR3 spans 12 residues. With 5 bases clipped from V and 8 bases from J, the junction kept 3 bases outside the gene matches. CDR3 sequence: CASSDSGDEQFF. The CDR3 coding sequence is TGCGCCAGCAGTGATAGCGGGGATGAGCAGTTCTTC.

V gene TRBV6-1 combines with J gene TRBJ1-5; D is uncertain. Trimming removed 4 bases from V and 5 bases from J, with 6 bases in between. CDR3 size: 12 residues. Per germline, CDR1 MNHNS and CDR2 SASEGT. The CDR3 sequence is CASSVGDQPQHF. The CDR3 bases are TGTGCCAGCAGTGTAGGAGATCAGCCCCAGCATTTT.

The V call is TRBV10-3, the J call TRBJ1-1; 7 bases agree with TRBD1. Germline CDR1 is ENHRY and CDR2 is SYGVKD. The CDR3 covers 13 residues. V trimming: 4 bases; J trimming: 5 bases; junction bases outside the gene matches: 4. Here the CDR3 DNA reads TGTGCCATCAGTGGGGACAGTCGGACTGAAGCTTTCTTT. This codes for CAISGDSRTEAFF.

This chain joins TRBV2 and TRBJ2-1; 10 positions agree with TRBD2. Unmatched junction bases numbered 6, after V lost 7 bases and J lost 3 bases. Germline lookup yields CDR1 SNHLY and CDR2 FYNNEI. The CDR3 covers 15 residues. The CDR3, as DNA: TGTGCCAGCAATCAGATAGCGGGGGGCTACAATGAGCAGTTCTTC. This sequence encodes CASNQIAGGYNEQFF.

The chain has TRBV27 and TRBJ1-5; a possible D gene is TRBD1 (6 bases). CDR1 is MNHEY, CDR2 SMNVEV, per germline (reference sequence). Trimming pared 6 bases from V and 7 bases from J, leaving 13 bases between. The CDR3 extends over 13 amino acids. The CDR3 coding sequence is TGTGCCAGCAGGATTTACAGGGACCAGCCCCAGCATTTT. Translated, it gives CASRIYRDQPQHF.

V is TRBV7-3 and J is TRBJ2-3; 10 bases line up with TRBD2. The germline gives CDR1 SGHTA, CDR2 FQGTGA. The trim removed 6 bases at V and 4 bases at J, leaving 4 bases unmatched. The CDR3 covers 14 residues. The CDR3: CASRSGGAPDTQYF. In DNA, the CDR3 is TGTGCCAGCAGGAGCGGGGGGGCCCCAGATACGCAGTATTTT. Supplemented by reference TRBV7-3 and TRBJ2-3, the full variable domain reads GAGVSQTPSNKVTEKGKYVELRCDPISGHTALYWYRQSLGQGPEFLIYFQGTGAADDSGLPNDRFFAVRPEGSVSTLKIQRTERGDSAVYLCASRSGGAPDTQYFGPGTRLTVL.

CDR3 sequence reads: CASTDSNSYNEQFF. The CDR3 DNA reads as TGTGCCAGCACCGACAGCAACTCCTACAATGAGCAGTTCTTC. The gene calls are TRBV7-9 and TRBJ2-1; D may be TRBD1 (5 bases). Germline lookup yields CDR1 SEHNR and CDR2 FQNEAQ (reference sequence). The CDR3 sequence is 14 residues long. V lost 7 bases and J 0 bases, leaving 10 bases between the germline ends. Filled out from reference TRBV7-9 and TRBJ2-1, the complete variable domain reads DTGVSQNPRHKITKRGQNVTFRCDPISEHNRLYWYRQTLGQGPEFLTYFQNEAQLEKSRLLSDRFSAERPKGSFSTLEIQRTEQGDSAMYLCASTDSNSYNEQFFGPGTRLTVL.

The genes are TRBV7-2 and TRBJ1-5; D perhaps matches TRBD1 (5 bases). Trimming pared 1 base from V and 0 bases from J, leaving 10 bases between. CDR1 and CDR2 (germline): SGHTA, FQGNSA. The CDR3 loop spans 16 amino acids. CDR3: CASSLGQINSNQPQHF. Written as DNA, the CDR3 is TGTGCCAGCAGCTTAGGACAGATTAATAGCAATCAGCCCCAGCATTTT.

Worth noting for this clone: The junction departs from germline at one end; a sequencing error may be responsible. V is TRBV19 and J is TRBJ1-2; a possible D gene is TRBD1 (6 bases). This CDR3 region has 14 residues. The germline V gene has CDR1 LNHDA and CDR2 SQIVND (reference sequence). The CDR3 spells CASSIRGAGGGCTF. CDR3 nucleotide sequence: TGTGCCAGTAGTATCCGGGGGGCCGGTGGAGGCTGCACCTTC. The full variable domain, its missing parts supplied by reference TRBV19 and TRBJ1-2, is DGGITQSPKYLFRKEGQNVTLSCEQNLNHDAMYWYRQDPGQGLRLIYYSQIVNDFQKGDIAEGYSVSREKKESFPLTVTSAQKNPTAFYLCASSIRGAGGGCTFGSGTRLTVV.

This rearrangement joins TRBV7-9 to TRBJ1-1; 9 bases line up with TRBD1. Germline V gene sequence: CDR1 SEHNR, CDR2 FQNEAQ (reference sequence). CDR3 length: 16 residues. Trimming cost V 10 bases and J 3 bases; bases outside gene matches: 15. The CDR3 spells CAMSRETGGVYTEAFF. Here the CDR3 DNA reads TGTGCCATGTCAAGGGAAACAGGGGGCGTTTACACTGAAGCTTTCTTT.

Judged by frequency, this clone is medium-sized. The gene calls are TRBV6-4 and TRBJ2-3; a weak D match, TRBD2 (7 bases). The CDR3 runs to 14 residues. Germline values: CDR1 MRHNA, CDR2 SNTAGT. V was shortened by 2 bases and J by 2 bases, with 8 bases between the two germline ends. In DNA form, the CDR3 reads TGTGCCAGCAGTGACGGGGGGGCCACAGATACGCAGTATTTT. Its protein is CASSDGGATDTQYF.

The rearrangement links TRBV13 to TRBJ2-3, with D unclear. Germline V gene sequence: CDR1 PRHDT, CDR2 FYEKMQ (reference sequence). The length of the CDR3 is 16 residues. V gave up 4 bases and J gave up 5 bases, with 19 bases separating them. CDR3 nucleotides: TGTGCCAGCAGCTCGAGCGCGCGCCGACTGGGAGATACGCAGTATTTT. This encodes CASSSSARRLGDTQYF.

The V call is TRBV5-1, the J call TRBJ2-5; TRBD1 agrees at 7 bases. The germline gives CDR1 SGHRS, CDR2 YFSETQ. V gave up 3 bases and J gave up 4 bases; unmatched junction bases: 9. The length of the CDR3 is 15 residues. CDR3 sequence: CASSSTGVTRETQYF. The CDR3 DNA sequence: TGCGCCAGCAGCTCAACAGGGGTTACGAGAGAGACCCAGTACTTC.